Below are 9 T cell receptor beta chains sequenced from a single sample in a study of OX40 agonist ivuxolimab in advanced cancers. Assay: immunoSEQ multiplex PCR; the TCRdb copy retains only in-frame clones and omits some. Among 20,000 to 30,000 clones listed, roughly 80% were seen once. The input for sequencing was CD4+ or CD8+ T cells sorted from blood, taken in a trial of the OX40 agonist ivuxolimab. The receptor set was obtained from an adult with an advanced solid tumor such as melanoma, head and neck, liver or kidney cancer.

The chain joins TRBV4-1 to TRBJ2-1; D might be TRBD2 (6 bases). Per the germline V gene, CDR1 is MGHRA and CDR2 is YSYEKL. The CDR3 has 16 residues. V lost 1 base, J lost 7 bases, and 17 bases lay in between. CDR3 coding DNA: TGCGCCAGCAGCCAAGGGCGGGGCTCCCTCCGGAATGAGCAGTTCTTC. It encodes CASSQGRGSLRNEQFF.

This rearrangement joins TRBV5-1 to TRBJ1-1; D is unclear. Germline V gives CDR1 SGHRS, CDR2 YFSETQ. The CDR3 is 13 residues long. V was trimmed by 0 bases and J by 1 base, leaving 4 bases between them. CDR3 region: CASSLEGNTEAFF. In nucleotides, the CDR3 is TGCGCCAGCAGCTTGGAGGGGAACACTGAAGCTTTCTTT.

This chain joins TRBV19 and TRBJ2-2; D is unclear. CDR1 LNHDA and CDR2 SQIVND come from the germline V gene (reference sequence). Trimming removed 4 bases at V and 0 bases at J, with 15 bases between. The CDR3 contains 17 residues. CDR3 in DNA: TGTGCCAGTAGTACCCTTCGCCAGGTACCGAACACCGGGGAGCTGTTTTTT. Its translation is CASSTLRQVPNTGELFF.

This chain's CDR3 is CASSQDGRNNQPQHF. For the CDR3, the DNA is TGTGCCAGCAGCCAAGATGGACGGAACAATCAGCCCCAGCATTTT. The rearrangement links TRBV4-2 to TRBJ1-5; D gene uncertain. The CDR3 length is 15 residues. The ends were cut back, 0 bases at V and 3 bases at J, with 9 bases in the middle. CDR1 and CDR2 from the germline V gene are LGHNA and YNFKEQ.

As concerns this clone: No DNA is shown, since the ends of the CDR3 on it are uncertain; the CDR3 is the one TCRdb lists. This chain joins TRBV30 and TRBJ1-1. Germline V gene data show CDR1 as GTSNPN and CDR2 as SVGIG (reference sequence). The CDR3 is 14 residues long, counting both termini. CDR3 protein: CAWTRFGAGTEAFF.

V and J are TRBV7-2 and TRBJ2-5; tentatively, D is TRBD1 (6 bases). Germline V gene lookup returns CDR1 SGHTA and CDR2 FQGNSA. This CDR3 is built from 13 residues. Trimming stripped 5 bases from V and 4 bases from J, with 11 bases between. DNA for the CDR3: TGTGCCAGCAGCGGGGGCGCGTTAGAGACCCAGTACTTC. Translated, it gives CASSGGALETQYF.

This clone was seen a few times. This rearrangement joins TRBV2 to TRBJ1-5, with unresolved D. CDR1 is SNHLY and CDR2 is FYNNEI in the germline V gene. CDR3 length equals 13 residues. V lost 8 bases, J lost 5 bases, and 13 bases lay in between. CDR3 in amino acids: CASRGLGYQPQHF. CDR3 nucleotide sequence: TGTGCCAGCCGCGGTCTGGGTTATCAGCCCCAGCATTTT.

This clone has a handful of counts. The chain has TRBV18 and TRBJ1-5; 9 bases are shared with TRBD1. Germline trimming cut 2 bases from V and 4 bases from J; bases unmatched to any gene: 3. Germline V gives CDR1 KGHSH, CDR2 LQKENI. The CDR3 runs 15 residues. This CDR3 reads CASSPEQGANQPQHF. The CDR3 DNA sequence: TGTGCCAGCTCACCAGAACAGGGGGCGAATCAGCCCCAGCATTTT. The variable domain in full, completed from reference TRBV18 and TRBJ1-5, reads NAGVMQNPRHLVRRRGQEARLRCSPMKGHSHVYWYRQLPEEGLKFMVYLQKENIIDESGMPKERFSAEFPKEGPSILRIQQVVRGDSAAYFCASSPEQGANQPQHFGDGTRLSIL.

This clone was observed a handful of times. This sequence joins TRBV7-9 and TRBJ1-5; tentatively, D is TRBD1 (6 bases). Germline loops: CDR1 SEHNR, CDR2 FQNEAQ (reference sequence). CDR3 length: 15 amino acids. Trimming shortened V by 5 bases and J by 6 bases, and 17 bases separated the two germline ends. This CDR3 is CASSLSGGESQPQHF. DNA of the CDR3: TGTGCCAGCAGCCTCTCCGGGGGCGAATCTCAGCCCCAGCATTTT.